One sample yielded the 6 T cell receptor beta chains listed below, sequenced in a study of control samples from healthy donors and cancer patients. Profiled with immunoSEQ multiplex PCR; TCRdb holds only in-frame clones, not every one. The sample includes about 34,000 clones, about 88% of them seen just once. Specimen: PBMCs. These receptor sequences come from a woman aged 40 to 50 with lung cancer.

V and J are TRBV5-5 and TRBJ1-1; possibly TRBD1 for D (6 bases). This CDR3 has 13 residues. Trimming pared 4 bases from V and 4 bases from J, leaving 11 bases between. The V gene's germline CDR1 is SGHKS and CDR2 YYEKEE (reference sequence). In DNA form, the CDR3 reads TGTGCCAGCAGCATTCAGGGGCCCACTGAAGCTTTCTTT. It is translated as CASSIQGPTEAFF.

The chain links TRBV6-2 or TRBV6-3 to TRBJ2-5; D ambiguous. This CDR3 is 14 amino acids long. Trimming left V 5 bases short and J 5 bases short, with 15 bases between. CDR1 and CDR2 from the germline V gene are MNHEY and SVGEGT. The CDR3 DNA is TGTGCCAGCAGTCCGTGGCCCGCTCTTGAGACCCAGTACTTC. Translation gives CASSPWPALETQYF.

The chain uses TRBV2 and TRBJ1-2; 7 bases are a match to TRBD1. Germline loops: CDR1 SNHLY, CDR2 FYNNEI. V lost 6 bases and J lost 3; bases outside the gene matches: 4. The CDR3 loop spans 13 amino acids. CDR3 in DNA: TGTGCCAGCAGCGCTACAGGGGACTATGGCTACACCTTC. It yields the protein CASSATGDYGYTF. Variable domain in full (rest from reference TRBV2 and TRBJ1-2): EPEVTQTPSHQVTQMGQEVILRCVPISNHLYFYWYRQILGQKVEFLVSFYNNEISEKSEIFDDQFSVERPDGSNFTLKIRSTKLEDSAMYFCASSATGDYGYTFGSGTRLTVV.

The gene calls are TRBV4-1 and TRBJ1-3; no definite D call. The CDR3 length is 16 residues. Trimming left V 0 bases short and J 4 bases short, with 13 bases between. Germline lookup yields CDR1 MGHRA and CDR2 YSYEKL. The CDR3 reads CASSQDPSDSGNTIYF. In DNA, the CDR3 is TGCGCCAGCAGCCAAGACCCTTCGGACTCAGGAAACACCATATATTTT.

The chain combines TRBV27 with TRBJ1-6; possibly TRBD1 for D (5 bases). Deletions cut 4 bases from V and 14 bases from J, with 12 bases between. The CDR3 loop spans 12 amino acids. Germline-derived CDR1 and CDR2 are MNHEY and SMNVEV (reference sequence). Written as DNA, the CDR3 is TGTGCCAGCAGTTCCTTCTCGGGGGCCCTCCACTTT. As protein: CASSSFSGALHF.

This chain connects TRBV30 to TRBJ2-3; maybe TRBD2 (6 bases). Germline V lookup: CDR1 GTSNPN, CDR2 SVGIG (reference sequence). With 2 bases removed from V and 1 base from J, the gap between germline ends came to 13 bases. The CDR3 extends over 15 amino acids. CDR3 in amino acids: CAWSLRRGRTDTQYF. CDR3 bases: TGTGCCTGGAGTCTTAGGCGGGGTCGCACAGATACGCAGTATTTT.